This T cell receptor (beta chain) stems from a study of cytomegalovirus exposure and HLA in healthy donors. CDR1 and CDR2 from the germline V gene are KGHSH and LQKENI. This CDR3 has 16 amino acids. The ends were cut back, 0 bases at V and 0 bases at J, with 9 bases in the middle. PCR primers comprised 60 Vbeta and 13 Jbeta primers. The method was immunoSEQ multiplex PCR; TCRdb's version includes in-frame clones alone and lacks a portion of them. The sample has some 210,000 clones, around 73% seen once. The sample taken for sequencing was PBMCs. This rearrangement joins TRBV18 to TRBJ2-4; D possibly corresponds to TRBD1 (5 bases). The sequence came from a young woman in good health and CMV-seropositive. CDR3 coding DNA: TGTGCCAGCTCACCACCGGACACCTTAGCCAAAAACATTCAGTACTTC. Its translation: CASSPPDTLAKNIQYF.